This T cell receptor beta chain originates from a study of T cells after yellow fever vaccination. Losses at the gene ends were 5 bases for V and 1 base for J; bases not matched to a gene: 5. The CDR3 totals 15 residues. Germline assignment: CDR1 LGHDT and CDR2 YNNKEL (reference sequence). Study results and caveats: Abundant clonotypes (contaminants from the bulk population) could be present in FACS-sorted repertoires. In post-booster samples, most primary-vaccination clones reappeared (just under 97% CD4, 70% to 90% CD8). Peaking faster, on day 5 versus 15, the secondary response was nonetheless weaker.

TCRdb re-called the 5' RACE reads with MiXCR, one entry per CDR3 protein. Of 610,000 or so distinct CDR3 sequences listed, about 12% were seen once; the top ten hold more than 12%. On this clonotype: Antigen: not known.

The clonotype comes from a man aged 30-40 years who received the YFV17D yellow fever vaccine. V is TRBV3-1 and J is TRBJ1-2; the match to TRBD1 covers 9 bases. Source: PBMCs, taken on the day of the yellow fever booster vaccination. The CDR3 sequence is CASSLGTGFNYGYTF. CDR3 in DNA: TGTGCCAGCAGCTTAGGGACAGGGTTTAACTATGGCTACACCTTC.